This T cell receptor (beta chain) was observed in a study of regulatory and conventional T cells in RAG deficiency. The germline gives CDR1 SGHTS, CDR2 YDEGEE. Trimming shortened V by 6 bases and J by 4 bases, and 19 bases separated the two germline ends. CDR3 length: 15 residues. Sequencing was performed with immunoSEQ multiplex PCR; in TCRdb, only in-frame clones are kept and a portion is missing. The data show around 300 clones, with roughly 44% seen just once and about 41% held by the top ten. The sorted regulatory T cells were CD4+, CD25-high and CD127-low, with genomic DNA sequenced. This sequence originates from a human donor with RAG deficiency presenting as severe combined immunodeficiency. The genes are TRBV5-8 and TRBJ1-2; D is ambiguous. The sample was Tregs sorted from blood. The CDR3 loop is CASTVDPRKTYGYTF. In DNA form, the CDR3 reads TGTGCCAGCACAGTGGATCCACGAAAGACCTATGGCTACACCTTC.